This record looks at one T cell receptor beta chain sequence and its context. Sequencing was performed with immunoSEQ multiplex PCR; in TCRdb, only in-frame clones are kept and a portion is missing. Of about 140,000 clones listed, roughly 80% are singletons. These data come from a study of blood T cell repertoires in COVID-19. The sample comprised peripheral blood. This receptor was identified in a man between 65 and 85 years old who had recovered from COVID-19.

For the CDR3, the DNA is TGTGCCAGTAGTAAACTAGCGGGCAGCACAGATACGCAGTATTTT. Its protein is CASSKLAGSTDTQYF. This chain connects TRBV19 to TRBJ2-3, with TRBD2 identical over 9 bases. The CDR3 sequence is 15 residues long. Germline lookup yields CDR1 LNHDA and CDR2 SQIVND (reference sequence). V shed 4 bases, J shed 0 bases, and the junction held 2 bases outside the gene matches.